A single TCR beta chain is shown here with its context. Its antigen is as yet unknown. TCRdb's copy holds only in-frame clones and misses some; the assay was immunoSEQ multiplex PCR. The sample lists some 38,000 clones, roughly 85% seen once, with over 5.5% in the top ten. The record originates from a study of T cells in localized non-small cell lung cancer. Whole-study findings and limits: Elevated blood T cell density was associated with longer overall survival. Appearances in adjacent lung were noted for a median approximately 61 of the top 100 tumor clones. Sequencing covered just one tumor region, so heterogeneity cannot be ruled out. Maximal T cell clonality occurred in uninvolved adjacent lung, with tumor ranking below it.

The CDR3 runs to 14 residues. The ends lost 10 bases at V and 2 bases at J; junction bases unmatched: 8. Germline V CDR1 and CDR2: MNHEY, SMNVEV (reference sequence). The receptor's source is a male donor aged 60 or over with stage II lung adenocarcinoma. The specimen comprised peripheral blood mononuclear cells, sampled before any cancer treatment. V is TRBV27 and J is TRBJ2-3; 8 bases are a match to TRBD2. CDR3 sequence reads: CAIGRGRDTDTQYF. DNA of the CDR3: TGTGCCATCGGGAGGGGCAGGGACACAGATACGCAGTATTTT.